This record covers a single TCR beta chain. The antigen it recognizes is unknown. No quality values exist for individual bases; no much larger clone is one base distant. The sample belongs to a study of siplizumab effects on memory and regulatory T cells (dated by TCRdb to between 2019 and 2020). Regarding the research as a whole: The study examined how the anti-CD2 antibody siplizumab affects alloreactive T-cell subsets in allogeneic mixed lymphocyte reactions built from human PBMCs. Study-level results and caveats: Whether proliferating Tregs from siplizumab cultures were suppressive was not functionally confirmed. The cumulative frequency of alloreactive sequences that could be traced back to unstimulated CD4+ memory T cells was significantly reduced by siplizumab. Roughly 80-95% of proliferating CD4+ or CD8+ clones could not be assigned a naive or memory phenotype. Of the alloreactive CD4+ clones that could be mapped, the Treg-derived share averaged approximately 67% with siplizumab compared with approximately 30% in control reactions. Sequences below about 10^-5 frequency were poorly captured, so only a minor fraction of alloreactive clones could be mapped to unstimulated subsets. Greater diversity appeared to be present in unstimulated naive T cells than in memory T cells, and a substantial contribution to the alloresponse seemed to be made by naive cells.

Its CDR3 holds 17 amino acids, cysteine through phenylalanine. The kept DNA is CDR3 alone, 51 bases in frame from the first base. V is pruned by 3 bases and J by 2 bases, leaving 9 bases of the junction without a gene match. Libraries came from the immunoSEQ multiplex PCR assay. The deep sequencing platform assayed about 10^5 TCR templates per sample. Genomic DNA extracted from sorted T cells was used for TCRbeta CDR3 sequencing. The original pipeline was this. The R programming language was used for clonal analysis of the TCRbeta CDR3 data. Comparing unstimulated samples against CFSE-low samples taken after the reaction was how alloreactive CD4+ and CD8+ clones were defined. By matching sequences to the repertoires of sorted unstimulated Treg and non-Treg cells, each alloreactive CD4+ clone was assigned a regulatory or non-regulatory origin. TCRdb stores this immuneACCESS table with in-frame sequences only. Part of the clones is absent; in the studies checked, under half of the shortfall reflects unresolved V genes, and no reason is known for the rest. V, J and clone size reflect that table, while D and trimming were determined from the DNA. This sample holds about 110,000 clones; about nine tenths were observed only once. The top ten hold 1% to 1.5% of the sample.

Sorted unstimulated T cells, along with proliferating T cells recovered from mixed lymphocyte reactions, underwent TCRbeta CDR3 sequencing. Fresh whole blood from roughly nine HLA-typed healthy donors was used as the source from which PBMCs were isolated. This TCR was recovered from a human donor in good health. The rearranged segments are TRBV23-1 and TRBJ1-5, with TRBD1 identical over 8 junction bases. TRBV23-1 is known as an ORF, though its function is uncertain. Sequencing was carried out using CD4+ T cells sorted from blood. The CDR3 protein is CASSQLGTGLRNQPQHF. The DNA sequence is TGCGCCAGCAGTCAGCTAGGGACAGGACTTCGCAATCAGCCCCAGCATTTT.